The entry that follows covers one TCR beta chain sequence. As yet, its antigen is unknown. This record belongs to a study of cytomegalovirus exposure and HLA in healthy donors. Study-wide results and limits: From TCR beta sequences, most subjects' HLA-A and HLA-B alleles were reportedly predicted accurately. Indistinguishable V segments such as TRBV6-2 and TRBV6-3 were excluded. Certain sequence variants were highly shared and formed a cluster, and this cluster was likely a sequencing artifact. Most TCR sequences were rare, but some public TCRs occurred in many donors.

From germline, CDR1 is SGHRS and CDR2 YFSETQ. Trimming shortened V by 0 bases and J by 2 bases, and 11 bases separated the two germline ends. The CDR3 covers 15 residues. 13 Jbeta primers and 60 Vbeta primers were used for the PCR. The table came from immunoSEQ multiplex PCR; TCRdb's copy has only in-frame clones and leaves some out. Here the sample spans approximately 84,000 clones, 78% being singletons. Material for sequencing was PBMCs. V and J are TRBV5-1 and TRBJ2-5, with D possibly matching TRBD1 (5 bases). The sequence was obtained from a male donor in good health and CMV-seropositive. The CDR3 loop is CASSLGRQKQETQYF. The CDR3 DNA is TGCGCCAGCAGCTTGGGGAGACAGAAACAAGAGACCCAGTACTTC.